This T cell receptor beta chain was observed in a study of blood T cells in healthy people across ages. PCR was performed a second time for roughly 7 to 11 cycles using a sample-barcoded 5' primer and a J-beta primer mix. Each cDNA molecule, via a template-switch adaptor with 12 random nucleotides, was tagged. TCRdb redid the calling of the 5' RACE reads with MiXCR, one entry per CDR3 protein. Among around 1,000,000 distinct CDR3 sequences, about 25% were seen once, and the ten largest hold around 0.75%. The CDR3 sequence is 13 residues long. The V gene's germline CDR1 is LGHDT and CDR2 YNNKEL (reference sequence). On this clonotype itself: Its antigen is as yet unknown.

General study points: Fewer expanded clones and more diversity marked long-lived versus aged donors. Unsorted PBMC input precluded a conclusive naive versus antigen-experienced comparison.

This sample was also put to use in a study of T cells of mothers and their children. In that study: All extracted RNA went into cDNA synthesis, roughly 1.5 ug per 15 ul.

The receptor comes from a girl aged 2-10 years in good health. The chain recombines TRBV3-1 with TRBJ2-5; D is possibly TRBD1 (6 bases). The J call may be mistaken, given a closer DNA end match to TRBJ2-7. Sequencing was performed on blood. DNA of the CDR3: TGTGCCAGCACCGGAACGACAGGTATCGAGCAGTACTTC. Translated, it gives CASTGTTGIEQYF.